This TCR beta chain came from a study of a mutant IDH1 vaccine in newly diagnosed glioma. Study conclusions and caveats: Immune responses induced by the vaccine were seen in just over 90% of patients, spanning multiple MHC alleles.

Trimming at V came to 9 bases and at J to 2 bases, leaving 9 bases not matched to a gene. There are 15 residues in the CDR3. Germline V CDR1 and CDR2: LNHNV, YYDKDF (reference sequence). In the case of this clone: Antigen: not known.

Time point meaning: week 35, safety follow-up. With topical imiquimod, each dose of the vaccine consisted of 300 ug of mutant IDH1 20-mer peptide. Method: immunoSEQ multiplex PCR; TCRdb's copy keeps in-frame clones and lacks some. The repertoire has over 55,000 clones, roughly 81% of them found once; the top ten carry about 4.9%. Specimen: PBMCs, collected from a glioma patient whose treatment included an IDH1 peptide vaccine. The chain couples TRBV15 to TRBJ1-2, with 10 bases identical to TRBD1. The sequence came from a man between 40 and 49 years old with glioma. The CDR3 protein is CATLSGQGINYGYTF. CDR3 DNA: TGTGCCACACTCTCGGGACAGGGGATCAACTATGGCTACACCTTC. Full variable domain (remainder filled in from reference TRBV15 and TRBJ1-2): DAMVIQNPRYQVTQFGKPVTLSCSQTLNHNVMYWYQQKSSQAPKLLFHYYDKDFNNEADTPDNFQSRRPNTSFCFLDIRSPGLGDTAMYLCATLSGQGINYGYTFGSGTRLTVV.